These 21 T cell receptor beta chains were all obtained from the same sample, sequenced in a study of cytomegalovirus exposure and HLA in healthy donors. The PCR had 60 Vbeta and 13 Jbeta primers. TCRdb keeps only in-frame clones here, not all; method: immunoSEQ multiplex PCR. Of fewer than 200,000 clones in the sample, 68% are singletons; the top ten hold about 1.3%. The sequencing sample was made of PBMCs. These receptors were taken from a man aged 50 to 59 in good health and CMV-seronegative.

The chain employs TRBV7-8 and TRBJ2-6; a possible D gene is TRBD1 (6 bases). Germline V lookup: CDR1 SGHVS, CDR2 FQNEAQ. This CDR3 has 17 residues. The V end was cut by 4 bases, the J end by 3 bases, with 16 bases between. In nucleotides, the CDR3 is TGTGCCAGCAGCTCTCCCCTCCGGGACAATGGGGCCAACGTCCTGACTTTC. The encoded protein is CASSSPLRDNGANVLTF.

The chain joins TRBV5-1 to TRBJ1-1; tentative D call: TRBD1 (5 bases). Germline CDR1 and CDR2: SGHRS and YFSETQ. Trimming cost V 0 bases and J 0 bases, with 9 bases left between them. The CDR3 is 15 amino acids. CDR3 sequence reads: CASSLGQGMNTEAFF. In nucleotides, the CDR3 is TGCGCCAGCAGCTTGGGGCAGGGCATGAACACTGAAGCTTTCTTT.

V is TRBV5-1 and J is TRBJ1-2; perhaps TRBD1 as D (5 bases). Deletions cut 4 bases from V and 1 base from J, with 11 bases between. The CDR3 is made up of 14 amino acids. Germline values: CDR1 SGHRS, CDR2 YFSETQ. CDR3 amino acids: CASSPDNLNYGYTF. In DNA, the CDR3 is TGCGCCAGCAGCCCGGACAACCTTAACTATGGCTACACCTTC.

The chain links TRBV11-3 to TRBJ1-1, with D possibly matching TRBD1 (5 bases). V lost 2 bases and J lost 2, with 12 bases in between. Germline V gene lookup returns CDR1 SGHNT and CDR2 YENEEA. CDR3 length: 15 residues. CDR3 residues: CASSLSGNTNTEAFF. As DNA, the CDR3 is TGTGCCAGCAGCTTATCAGGGAACACAAACACTGAAGCTTTCTTT.

The chain combines TRBV5-1 with TRBJ2-6, with D perhaps matching TRBD2 (5 bases). CDR3 size: 15 residues. From germline, CDR1 is SGHRS and CDR2 YFSETQ. The V end lost 1 base, the J end lost 4 bases, and 9 bases lay between the germline ends. CDR3 protein: CASSLNPGGANVLTF. For the CDR3, the DNA is TGCGCCAGCAGCTTGAACCCGGGAGGGGCCAACGTCCTGACTTTC.

This rearrangement joins TRBV19 to TRBJ2-6; unclear D gene. Between the trimmed V and J ends, which lost 7 bases and 0 bases, there was a span of 13 bases. The CDR3 is 16 residues long. Germline-derived CDR1 and CDR2 are LNHDA and SQIVND (reference sequence). The chain's CDR3 is CASTLRAPSGANVLTF. The CDR3 DNA reads as TGTGCCAGTACCCTCCGAGCGCCCTCTGGGGCCAACGTCCTGACTTTC.

The gene calls are TRBV7-2 and TRBJ2-5; the match to TRBD1 covers 7 bases. V lost 5 bases to trimming and J lost 0 bases; unmatched junction nucleotides: 6. Germline CDR1 reads SGHTA; CDR2 reads FQGNSA. The CDR3 runs to 15 residues. The CDR3 here is CASSQGVHYQETQYF. CDR3 nucleotides: TGTGCCAGCAGCCAGGGGGTACATTACCAAGAGACCCAGTACTTC.

This chain joins TRBV29-1 and TRBJ1-3; D not certain. Trimming removed 5 bases at V and 0 bases at J, with 14 bases between. The CDR3 loop spans 15 amino acids. Germline assignment: CDR1 SQVTM and CDR2 ANQGSEA. The CDR3 bases are TGCAGCGTTCTCCACGGAGGGAGCTCTGGAAACACCATATATTTT. Its protein product is CSVLHGGSSGNTIYF.

The chain is built from TRBV28 and TRBJ2-7; no definite D call. Germline CDR1 reads MDHEN; CDR2 reads SYDVKM. V lost 11 bases, J lost 6 bases, and 14 bases lay in between. This CDR3 has 11 amino acids. Here the CDR3 reads CAPAEECEQYF. Here the CDR3 DNA reads TGTGCCCCGGCCGAGGAGTGCGAGCAGTACTTC. Supplemented by reference TRBV28 and TRBJ2-7, the full variable domain reads DVKVTQSSRYLVKRTGEKVFLECVQDMDHENMFWYRQDPGLGLRLIYFSYDVKMKEKGDIPEGYSVSREKKERFSLILESASTNQTSMYLCAPAEECEQYFGPGTRLTVT.

The V call is TRBV27, the J call TRBJ1-5; a possible D gene is TRBD1 (5 bases). V was clipped by 4 bases and J by 1 base, with 11 bases between them. The germline CDR1 and CDR2 sequences are MNHEY and SMNVEV (reference sequence). The CDR3 has 15 residues. The CDR3 region has the DNA TGTGCCAGCAGTTCGCCAGGGAAAAGCAATCAGCCCCAGCATTTT. It yields the protein CASSSPGKSNQPQHF.

The chain couples TRBV7-2 to TRBJ2-1; possibly TRBD2 for D (5 bases). V was clipped by 5 bases and J by 0 bases, with 11 bases between them. Germline V gives CDR1 SGHTA, CDR2 FQGNSA. The CDR3 is made up of 15 amino acids. In DNA, the CDR3 is TGTGCCAGCAGCCGGACGGGGAACTCCTACAATGAGCAGTTCTTC. The encoded protein is CASSRTGNSYNEQFF.

The chain uses TRBV10-3 and TRBJ1-5; TRBD1 agrees at 7 bases. Germline V gene data show CDR1 as ENHRY and CDR2 as SYGVKD. CDR3 size: 18 residues. The V and J ends lost 0 bases and 3 bases, in that order; junction bases with no gene match: 11. CDR3: CAISESGQKTGNNQPQHF. The CDR3, as DNA: TGTGCCATCAGTGAGTCTGGACAGAAGACAGGGAACAATCAGCCCCAGCATTTT.

The rearrangement joins TRBV6-6 to TRBJ1-2; TRBD1 aligns across 7 bases. Germline V gene sequence: CDR1 MNHNY, CDR2 SVGAGI (reference sequence). CDR3 length: 14 amino acids. V was clipped by 5 bases and J by 4 bases; unmatched bases: 7. CDR3 loop: CASSPGTVTYGYTF. For the CDR3, the DNA is TGTGCCAGCAGTCCCGGGACAGTTACCTATGGCTACACCTTC.

The rearrangement uses TRBV9 and TRBJ2-7; 7 nucleotides align to TRBD2. The junction had 18 bases not matched to a gene; V was cut back by 3 bases and J by 9 bases. The CDR3 consists of 16 residues. CDR1 is SGDLS, CDR2 YYNGEE, per germline. The CDR3 is CASSEVLTSLRGGQYF. DNA of the CDR3: TGTGCCAGCAGCGAGGTTTTGACATCCCTCCGCGGGGGGCAGTACTTC.

The chain employs TRBV5-1 and TRBJ1-1; D remains ambiguous. V lost 4 bases to trimming and J lost 8 bases, with 15 bases between them. The CDR3 is 13 residues long. Germline CDR1 reads SGHRS; CDR2 reads YFSETQ. This CDR3 is CASSPGRQEEAFF. CDR3 bases: TGCGCCAGCAGCCCCGGTAGGCAGGAAGAAGCTTTCTTT.

V usage is TRBV19 and J usage is TRBJ2-4; a possible D gene is TRBD1 (6 bases). Germline V gene lookup returns CDR1 LNHDA and CDR2 SQIVND (reference sequence). This CDR3 contains 16 residues. The V gene lost 5 bases and the J gene lost 1 base, with 15 bases spanning the gap. CDR3 residues: CASSSRRQGAKNIQYF. The DNA of the CDR3 is TGTGCCAGTAGTTCGCGTAGGCAGGGGGCCAAAAACATTCAGTACTTC.

This chain connects TRBV6-5 to TRBJ2-7; 13 bases are shared with TRBD2. Trimming cost V 5 bases and J 3 bases; bases outside gene matches: 4. Germline lookup yields CDR1 MNHEY and CDR2 SVGAGI. The CDR3 is made up of 15 amino acids. CDR3 protein: CASSHRLAGGYEQYF. The CDR3 bases are TGTGCCAGCAGTCATAGACTAGCGGGGGGCTACGAGCAGTACTTC.

CDR3 amino acids: CASSLQGQASAEAFF. CDR3 nucleotide sequence: TGTGCCAGCAGCCTCCAGGGACAGGCGAGCGCTGAAGCTTTCTTT. This sequence joins TRBV9 and TRBJ1-1, with 8 bases lining up with TRBD1. The junction had 11 bases not matched to a gene; V was cut back by 4 bases and J by 6 bases. Germline CDR1 is SGDLS and CDR2 is YYNGEE. The CDR3 sequence is 15 residues long.

This clone was seen a few times. The rearrangement links TRBV19 to TRBJ2-4; 9 nucleotides agree with TRBD1. The CDR3 consists of 17 residues. Germline V CDR1 and CDR2: LNHDA, SQIVND (reference sequence). With V trimmed by 5 bases and J by 4 bases, 12 bases remained unmatched. The CDR3 DNA reads as TGTGCCAGTAGTCCGGGGGACAGGGCGGGAGTGAAAAACATTCAGTACTTC. Protein sequence: CASSPGDRAGVKNIQYF. Supplemented by reference TRBV19 and TRBJ2-4, the full variable domain reads DGGITQSPKYLFRKEGQNVTLSCEQNLNHDAMYWYRQDPGQGLRLIYYSQIVNDFQKGDIAEGYSVSREKKESFPLTVTSAQKNPTAFYLCASSPGDRAGVKNIQYFGAGTRLSVL.

This clone appeared a few times. The sample has other DNA sequences that encode this CDR3 too. The chain employs TRBV5-1 and TRBJ1-1, with D maybe TRBD1 (6 bases). Germline V gives CDR1 SGHRS, CDR2 YFSETQ. This CDR3 contains 15 residues. V lost 0 bases to trimming and J lost 1 base, with 10 bases between them. This chain's CDR3 is CASSLAPGQNTEAFF. CDR3 coding DNA: TGCGCCAGCAGCTTGGCCCCGGGACAGAACACTGAAGCTTTCTTT.

J is TRBJ2-7 and V is TRBV10-3; 8 bases map to TRBD1. Per germline, CDR1 ENHRY and CDR2 SYGVKD. There are 14 residues in the CDR3. J lost 3 bases, V lost 5 bases, and 6 bases had no gene match. The CDR3 coding sequence is TGTGCCATCAGTCCGGACAGGGATTTCTACGAGCAGTACTTC. Residues: CAISPDRDFYEQYF.